This TCR beta chain was identified during a study of blood T cell repertoires in COVID-19. Looking at the study overall: There were acute and convalescent COVID-19 samples, and they came from the United States, Italy and Spain. PBMCs, B-cell-depleted T cells, or T cells provided the cDNA or gDNA that made up the material.

Per germline, CDR1 SGDLS and CDR2 YYNGEE. V dropped 0 bases and J dropped 5 bases, with 12 bases sitting between them. The CDR3 length is 15 residues. Repertoires were generated with immunoSEQ multiplex PCR, while TCRdb's copy carries only in-frame clones and drops some. Among 100,000 to 150,000 clones listed, more than 60% were seen once. This clone turned up a few times. J is TRBJ2-1 and V is TRBV9; maybe TRBD1 (5 bases). This receptor was identified in a woman in her 70s with acute or convalescent COVID-19. The material sequenced was peripheral blood. The CDR3: CASSVGVDTDNEQFF. The CDR3 nucleotides read TGTGCCAGCAGCGTAGGTGTGGACACCGACAATGAGCAGTTCTTC.